This T cell receptor (beta chain) was sequenced during a study of blood T cells in healthy people across ages. General study results and limits: Across samples, TCR beta diversity tracked strongly with naive T cell percentage.

Germline CDR1 reads MDHEN; CDR2 reads SYDVKM. The V gene end was trimmed by 3 bases and the J gene end by 3 bases; junction bases not matched to a gene: 8. The CDR3 runs to 15 residues. Together with a sample-barcoded 5' primer, a J-beta primer mix was included in a second PCR lasting about 6 to 11 cycles. A single record per CDR3 protein comes from TCRdb applying MiXCR to the 5' RACE reads. This table has around 690,000 distinct CDR3 sequences, about 53% appearing once. Note on this clonotype: What it binds is unknown.

The V call is TRBV28, the J call TRBJ2-7; 7 bases are shared with TRBD1. Material: blood. The TCR sequence derives from a man between 60 and 70 years old in good health. CDR3 sequence (DNA): TGTGCCAGCAGTTTCCCCGGGACAGCCGACTACGAGCAGTACTTC. This codes for CASSFPGTADYEQYF.